This TCR beta chain originates from a study of cytomegalovirus exposure and HLA in healthy donors. About this clone itself: The antigen remains unidentified.

The CDR3 loop spans 14 amino acids. Germline assignment: CDR1 SGDLS and CDR2 YYNGEE. V gave up 1 base and J gave up 9 bases, with 11 bases separating them. General observations from the study: CMV antigen specificity of three CMV-associated chains was confirmed in vitro. The listing of roughly 160 TCR beta chains classed them as cytomegalovirus-associated. Most TCR sequences showed up rarely, but some public TCRs showed up in many donors.

The assay was immunoSEQ multiplex PCR, and TCRdb's table has in-frame clones only and misses some. The sample has tens of thousands of clones, around 95% seen once. This TCR came from a young man in good health and CMV-seronegative. Material for sequencing was PBMCs. V usage is TRBV9 and J usage is TRBJ1-6; D is possibly TRBD1 (6 bases). Written as DNA, the CDR3 is TGTGCCAGCAGCGTAACAGGGTCAGGTTCACCCCTCCACTTT. Translating gives CASSVTGSGSPLHF.